Listed below are T cell receptor beta chains from one sample, sequenced in a study of blood T cells in healthy people across ages. MiXCR, applied by TCRdb to the 5' RACE reads, yields one record per CDR3 protein. This table has 600,000 or so distinct CDR3 sequences, roughly 20% appearing once. What was sequenced was blood. The source of these receptors is a man in his sixties or seventies in good health. CDR3s include the opening cysteine and the closing phenylalanine or tryptophan. Fields, in order: V gene, D gene, J gene, clone size, CDR3 protein, CDR3 DNA. A D gene is named only where the DNA matches it firmly. Not every row has a clone size; where given, it reads once, few, many or a size class.

>TRBV11-2|-|TRBJ2-1|many
CASSLGTNNEQFF
TGTGCCAGCAGCTTAGGGACCAACAATGAGCAGTTCTTC
>TRBV5-1|-|TRBJ2-1|-
CASSLDSGRGNEQFF
TGCGCCAGCAGCTTGGATAGCGGAAGGGGTAATGAGCAGTTCTTC
>TRBV10-3|TRBD2|TRBJ2-5|many
CAISRTSGTETQYF
TGTGCCATCAGCAGGACTAGCGGGACGGAGACCCAGTACTTC
>TRBV6-2/TRBV6-3|-|TRBJ2-7|many
CASSYGGLGGEQYF
TGTGCCAGCAGTTACGGTGGTTTAGGGGGCGAGCAGTACTTC
>TRBV27|-|TRBJ2-7|few
CASSWHRERTYEQYF
TGTGCCAGCAGTTGGCACAGGGAAAGAACCTACGAGCAGTACTTC
>TRBV2|TRBD1|TRBJ1-1|many
CASSDRGGSTEAFF
TGTGCCAGCAGCGACAGGGGGGGATCCACTGAAGCTTTCTTT
>TRBV6-5|-|TRBJ2-2|few
CASSPDYPNTGELFF
TGTGCCAGCAGCCCGGACTACCCGAACACCGGGGAGCTGTTTTTT
>TRBV6-1|-|TRBJ2-7|-
CASSEAVEGYYEQYF
TGTGCCAGCAGTGAAGCGGTAGAGGGCTACTACGAGCAGTACTTC
>TRBV3-1|TRBD1|TRBJ2-2|few
CASSSRWDSLTGELFF
TGTGCCAGCAGCTCTCGGTGGGACAGCCTCACCGGGGAGCTGTTTTTT
>TRBV7-9|TRBD2|TRBJ2-1|once
CASSLSGTSGRFNEQFF
TGTGCCAGCAGCTTATCCGGGACTAGCGGGAGGTTCAATGAGCAGTTCTTC
>TRBV20-1|-|TRBJ2-3|-
CSAREVVAGTDTQYF
TGCAGTGCTCGCGAAGTGGTGGCGGGCACAGATACGCAGTATTTT
>TRBV18|TRBD1|TRBJ2-5|once
CASSPNTGTEETQYF
TGTGCCAGCTCACCTAATACCGGGACAGAAGAGACCCAGTACTTC
>TRBV12-3/TRBV12-4|-|TRBJ2-5|-
CASSPALGGVETRYF
TGTGCCAGCAGCCCCGCCCTGGGGGGAGTAGAGACCCGGTACTTC
>TRBV14|TRBD2|TRBJ2-7|few
CASSPRLAIIYEQYF
TGTGCCAGCAGCCCGAGACTAGCGATTATATACGAGCAGTACTTC
>TRBV12-3/TRBV12-4|-|TRBJ2-7|few
CASSRNGYYEQYF
TGTGCCAGCAGTAGAAATGGATACTACGAGCAGTACTTC
>TRBV9|TRBD1|TRBJ2-5|few
CASSPYRGSLGQYF
TGTGCCAGCAGCCCCTACAGGGGGAGCCTTGGCCAGTACTTC
>TRBV7-2|-|TRBJ2-5|many
CASSLVTGYQETQYF
TGTGCCAGCAGCTTAGTTACAGGGTACCAAGAGACCCAGTACTTC